The 17 T cell receptor beta chains below all came from one sample that was sequenced in a study of blood T cell repertoires in COVID-19. Generated by immunoSEQ multiplex PCR, the TCRdb table keeps only in-frame clones and is missing some. The sample shows some 70,000 clones, around 85% of them seen only once. Sample: peripheral blood. These receptors all stem from a woman in her sixties or seventies with acute or convalescent COVID-19.

This sequence joins TRBV5-1 and TRBJ1-4; 7 bases line up with TRBD1. The CDR3 contains 14 residues. J gave up 8 bases and V 0 bases, and 4 bases lay outside the gene matches. The germline V gene encodes CDR1 SGHRS and CDR2 YFSETQ. The CDR3 nucleotides are TGCGCCAGCAGCTTGGGACAGGGTGACGAAAAACTGTTTTTT. This codes for CASSLGQGDEKLFF.

The chain recombines TRBV6-5 with TRBJ2-7, with 8 nucleotides matching TRBD1. Germline V gives CDR1 MNHEY, CDR2 SVGAGI. This CDR3 region has 13 residues. The V gene end was trimmed by 7 bases and the J gene end by 6 bases; junction bases not matched to a gene: 8. CDR3 residues: CASKWTGTGEQYF. DNA for the CDR3: TGTGCCAGCAAGTGGACAGGGACTGGCGAGCAGTACTTC.

This chain connects TRBV5-1 to TRBJ2-7, with 9 nucleotides matching TRBD1. With 4 bases clipped from V and 3 bases from J, the junction kept 8 bases outside the gene matches. The CDR3 is 15 residues long. Germline loops: CDR1 SGHRS, CDR2 YFSETQ. The CDR3 nucleotides read TGCGCCAGCAGCCGGACAGGGGTGACGGACTACGAGCAGTACTTC. It codes for CASSRTGVTDYEQYF.

The chain couples TRBV4-1 to TRBJ1-1; 7 bases agree with TRBD1. V shed 2 bases and J 1 base; nucleotides not matched to a gene: 7. The germline CDR1 and CDR2 sequences are MGHRA and YSYEKL. The length of the CDR3 is 16 residues. The CDR3 region is CASSQFRTGRNTEAFF. CDR3 coding DNA: TGCGCCAGCAGCCAATTCCGGACAGGCCGGAACACTGAAGCTTTCTTT.

The chain joins TRBV4-1 to TRBJ1-2; maybe TRBD1 (5 bases). Trimming took off 0 bases at V and 1 base at J, with 9 bases between the two ends. The CDR3 totals 15 residues. The germline gives CDR1 MGHRA, CDR2 YSYEKL. Here the CDR3 reads CASSQEQELNYGYTF. In DNA, the CDR3 is TGCGCCAGCAGCCAAGAACAGGAACTTAACTATGGCTACACCTTC.

CDR3 in amino acids: CASSQAEGMEGSYGYTF. CDR3 coding DNA: TGCGCCAGCAGCCAAGCAGAGGGTATGGAGGGAAGCTATGGCTACACCTTC. V usage is TRBV4-1 and J usage is TRBJ1-2; D unclear. V was clipped by 1 base and J by 4 bases, with 19 bases between them. The CDR3 extends over 17 amino acids. Germline V gene lookup returns CDR1 MGHRA and CDR2 YSYEKL.

The rearrangement joins TRBV6-5 to TRBJ2-7, with 8 bases identical to TRBD1. The germline gives CDR1 MNHEY, CDR2 SVGAGI. Unmatched junction bases numbered 4, after V lost 6 bases and J lost 0 bases. The CDR3 contains 14 residues. CDR3 nucleotide sequence: TGTGCCAGCAGCCGACAGGGGAGCTCCTACGAGCAGTACTTC. The encoded protein is CASSRQGSSYEQYF.

The rearrangement joins TRBV30 to TRBJ1-2, with D uncertain. Germline V lookup: CDR1 GTSNPN, CDR2 SVGIG (reference sequence). The length of the CDR3 is 14 residues. Trimming pared 0 bases from V and 2 bases from J, leaving 10 bases between. This chain's CDR3 is CAWSVRTGNYGYTF. CDR3 nucleotide sequence: TGTGCCTGGAGTGTACGGACGGGAAACTATGGCTACACCTTC.

In its sample, this clone was seen once. The genes are TRBV5-8 and TRBJ2-7; D gene unclear. The CDR3 has 16 residues. V was clipped by 0 bases and J by 0 bases, with 13 bases between them. Germline CDR1 reads SGHTS; CDR2 reads YDEGEE. The CDR3 loop reads CASSLAWRESSYEQYF. The CDR3 region has the DNA TGTGCCAGCAGCTTGGCATGGAGAGAAAGCTCCTACGAGCAGTACTTC.

This clone was found a few times. The chain recombines TRBV6-2 or TRBV6-3 with TRBJ1-2; no definite D call. Trimming left V 3 bases short and J 4 bases short, with 6 bases between. Germline V gives CDR1 MNHEY, CDR2 SVGEGT. This CDR3 is built from 12 residues. This CDR3 reads CASSYGGYGYTF. The CDR3 DNA sequence: TGTGCCAGCAGTTATGGAGGCTATGGCTACACCTTC.

The chain uses TRBV5-1 and TRBJ2-3, with 11 bases lining up with TRBD2. Germline trimming cut 1 base from V and 2 bases from J; bases unmatched to any gene: 6. CDR1 SGHRS and CDR2 YFSETQ come from the germline V gene. The CDR3 contains 17 residues. The CDR3 is CASSLSLAGGPTDTQYF. DNA of the CDR3: TGCGCCAGCAGCTTGAGTCTAGCGGGGGGACCCACAGATACGCAGTATTTT.

J is TRBJ1-5 and V is TRBV5-5; D perhaps matches TRBD1 (5 bases). Per germline, CDR1 SGHKS and CDR2 YYEKEE (reference sequence). The length of the CDR3 is 14 residues. Trimming pared 1 base from V and 4 bases from J, leaving 9 bases between. CDR3 sequence reads: CASSLQGQNQPQHF. CDR3 DNA sequence: TGTGCCAGCAGCTTGCAGGGCCAAAATCAGCCCCAGCATTTT.

V usage is TRBV5-1 and J usage is TRBJ2-3, with TRBD2 as a possible D gene (6 bases). V was shortened by 0 bases and J by 3 bases, with 14 bases between the two germline ends. Germline values: CDR1 SGHRS, CDR2 YFSETQ. There are 16 residues in the CDR3. The CDR3 coding sequence is TGCGCCAGCAGCTTGGCCCTGATTGGAGGGACAGATACGCAGTATTTT. This translates into CASSLALIGGTDTQYF.

The gene calls are TRBV27 and TRBJ2-4; TRBD1 might be the D (6 bases). V dropped 2 bases and J dropped 1 base, with 12 bases sitting between them. The CDR3 runs to 16 residues. Germline-derived CDR1 and CDR2 are MNHEY and SMNVEV (reference sequence). The CDR3 coding sequence is TGTGCCAGCAGTTTAGTCAGGGGAAAGGCCAAAAACATTCAGTACTTC. This translates into CASSLVRGKAKNIQYF.

The chain links TRBV7-9 to TRBJ2-7; TRBD2 might be the D (6 bases). Germline loops: CDR1 SEHNR, CDR2 FQNEAQ (reference sequence). The CDR3 contains 15 residues. Trimming left V 5 bases short and J 0 bases short, with 14 bases between. This chain's CDR3 is CASSLGLASSYEQYF. CDR3 DNA: TGTGCCAGCAGCCTGGGACTCGCGAGCTCCTACGAGCAGTACTTC.

This chain uses TRBV30 with TRBJ2-3, with 7 bases matching TRBD1. The CDR3 loop spans 14 amino acids. The V and J ends lost 5 bases and 2 bases, in that order; junction bases with no gene match: 7. The germline V gene has CDR1 GTSNPN and CDR2 SVGIG (reference sequence). Written as DNA, the CDR3 is TGTGCCTGGGACAGGGAGAGGGCCACAGATACGCAGTATTTT. Translation gives CAWDRERATDTQYF.

This clone was found many times. The V call is TRBV6-5, the J call TRBJ2-7; D perhaps matches TRBD2 (5 bases). Germline V gene sequence: CDR1 MNHEY, CDR2 SVGAGI. The V and J ends lost 6 bases and 6 bases respectively, with 12 bases between them. The CDR3 has 12 residues. CDR3 nucleotide sequence: TGTGCCAGCAGCCCGGCGGGCGTCGAGCAGTACTTC. Translating it yields CASSPAGVEQYF.